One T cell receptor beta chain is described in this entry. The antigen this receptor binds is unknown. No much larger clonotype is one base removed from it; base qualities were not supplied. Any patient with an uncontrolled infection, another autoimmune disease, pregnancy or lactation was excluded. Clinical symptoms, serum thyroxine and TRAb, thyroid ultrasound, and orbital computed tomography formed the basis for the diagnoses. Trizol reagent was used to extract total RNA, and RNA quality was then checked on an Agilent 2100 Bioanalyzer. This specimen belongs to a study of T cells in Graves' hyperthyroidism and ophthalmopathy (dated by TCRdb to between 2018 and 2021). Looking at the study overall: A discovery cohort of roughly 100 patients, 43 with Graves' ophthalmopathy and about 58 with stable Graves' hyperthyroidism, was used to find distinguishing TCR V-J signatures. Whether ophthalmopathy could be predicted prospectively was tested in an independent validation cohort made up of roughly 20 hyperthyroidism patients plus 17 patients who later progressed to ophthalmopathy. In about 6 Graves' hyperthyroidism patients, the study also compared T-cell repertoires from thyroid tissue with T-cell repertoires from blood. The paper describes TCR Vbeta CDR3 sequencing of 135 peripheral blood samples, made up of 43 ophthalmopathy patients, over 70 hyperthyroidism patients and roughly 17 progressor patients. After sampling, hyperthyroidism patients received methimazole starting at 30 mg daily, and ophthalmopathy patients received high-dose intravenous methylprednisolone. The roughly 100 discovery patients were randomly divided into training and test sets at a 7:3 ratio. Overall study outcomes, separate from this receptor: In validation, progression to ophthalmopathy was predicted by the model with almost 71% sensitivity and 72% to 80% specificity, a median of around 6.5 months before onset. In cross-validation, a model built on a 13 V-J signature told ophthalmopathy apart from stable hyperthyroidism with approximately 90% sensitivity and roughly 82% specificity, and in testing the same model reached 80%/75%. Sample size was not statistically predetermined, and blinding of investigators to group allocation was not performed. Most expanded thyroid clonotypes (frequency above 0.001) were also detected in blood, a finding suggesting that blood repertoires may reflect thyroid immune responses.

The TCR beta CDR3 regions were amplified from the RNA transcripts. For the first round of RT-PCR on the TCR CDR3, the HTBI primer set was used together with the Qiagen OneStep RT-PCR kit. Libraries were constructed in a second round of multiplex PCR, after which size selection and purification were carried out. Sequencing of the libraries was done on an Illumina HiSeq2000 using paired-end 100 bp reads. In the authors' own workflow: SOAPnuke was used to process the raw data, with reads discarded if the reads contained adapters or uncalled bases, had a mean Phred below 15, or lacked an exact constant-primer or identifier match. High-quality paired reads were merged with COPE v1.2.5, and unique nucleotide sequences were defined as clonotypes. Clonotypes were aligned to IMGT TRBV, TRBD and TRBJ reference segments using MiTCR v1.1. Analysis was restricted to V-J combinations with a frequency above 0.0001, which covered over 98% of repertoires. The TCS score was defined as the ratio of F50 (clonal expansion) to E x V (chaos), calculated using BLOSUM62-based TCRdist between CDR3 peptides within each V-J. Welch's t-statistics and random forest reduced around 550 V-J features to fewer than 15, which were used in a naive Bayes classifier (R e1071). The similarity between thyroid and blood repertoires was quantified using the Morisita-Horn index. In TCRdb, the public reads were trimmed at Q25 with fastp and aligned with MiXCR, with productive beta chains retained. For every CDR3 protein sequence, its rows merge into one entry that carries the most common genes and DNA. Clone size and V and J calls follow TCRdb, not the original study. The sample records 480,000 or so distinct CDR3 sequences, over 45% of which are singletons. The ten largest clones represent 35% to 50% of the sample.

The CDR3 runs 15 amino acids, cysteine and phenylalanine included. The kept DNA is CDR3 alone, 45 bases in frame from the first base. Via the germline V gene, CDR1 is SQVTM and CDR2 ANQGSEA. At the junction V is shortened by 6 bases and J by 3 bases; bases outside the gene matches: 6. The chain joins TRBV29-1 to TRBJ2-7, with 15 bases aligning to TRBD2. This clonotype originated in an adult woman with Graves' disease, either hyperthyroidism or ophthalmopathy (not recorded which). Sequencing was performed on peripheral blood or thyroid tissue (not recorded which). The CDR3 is CSVKGLAGGNYEQYF. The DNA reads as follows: TGCAGCGTCAAGGGACTAGCGGGAGGAAACTACGAGCAGTACTTC.